This T cell receptor (beta chain) is drawn from a study of cytomegalovirus exposure and HLA in healthy donors (TCRdb year 2017). Describing the broader study: An earlier analysis of more than 550 of the donors reported 276 Gb of sequence data and 100 million to 120 million unique TCR beta sequences obtained from about 179 million T cells. An early release covering over 500 HLA-typed donors comprised approximately 300 gigabases of sequencing data and roughly 86 million unique TCR sequences. Of the 300 to 500 genotyped donors, 80% to 90% were placed in the genetic ancestry cluster associated with self-reported Caucasian donors. The study aimed to test whether cataloging public T cell receptors could reveal signatures of past pathogen exposure. The T cell repertoires of several hundred subjects were profiled by immunosequencing and related to cytomegalovirus serostatus. In addition to the first cohort of 650 to 800 subjects, a separate validation cohort of about 120 different subjects was used. To predict cytomegalovirus infection status, the study brought together high-throughput TCR immunosequencing, statistical association of individual TCRs with disease status, and machine learning. A later analysis re-examined previously published TCR beta repertoires from 610 or so donors and added high-resolution HLA genotyping to investigate patterns of TCR occurrence. Rather than using new phenotypic data, the later analysis identified candidate immune exposures from TCR beta sequences and from how often those sequences occurred across donors. To decide whether each TCR beta V gene segment behaved as functional or pseudogenic, an earlier analysis of some 580 of the donors relied on high-throughput TCR beta sequencing. Donor age, sex, ethnicity and CMV serostatus were collected together with the repertoire data. In a later genetic analysis, genome-wide SNP genotypes for about 60% of the 666 donors were used, and that subset was treated as a discovery cohort. Every discovery cohort repertoire had been produced on one sequencing platform. Class I and class II HLA loci were covered by the typing at four-digit resolution. Typing coverage varied by locus: about 629-640 donors for A, B, C, DRB1 and DQB1; roughly 510 for DQA1; more than 600 for DPA1; about 450 for DPB1. About five DR-DQ haplotypes were treated as single units for association and clustering because of strong linkage in the cohort. On average, 235,054 unique TCR beta nucleotide sequences were sequenced per donor among 300 to 500 genotyped donors of the cohort, with 15% to 20% of those sequences being non-productive.

Receptor amplification or capture employed the immunoSEQ multiplex PCR assay. A mixture of 60 forward primers for TCR Vbeta segments and 13 reverse primers for TCR Jbeta segments was used in the multiplex PCR. A multiplex PCR assay on genomic DNA amplified the CDR3 region of rearranged TCR beta genes. Amplified TCR beta libraries were sequenced as 87-base-pair reads on the Illumina HiSeq System. The original pipeline was this. A later analysis counted about 80 million unique TCR beta chains across the 640 or so repertoires, and about 10 million of these chains were shared by at least two donors. Raw reads were error-corrected and collapsed into unique sequences by a nearest-neighbor algorithm in which closely related sequences were merged to remove PCR and sequencing errors. CDR3 sequences were aligned to IMGT reference sequences to assign V, D and J gene segments. For a sequence to be retained, a match of at least six nucleotides to both a V gene segment and a J gene segment was required. A rearrangement was called productive if the CDR3 had no stop codons and remained in frame with V and J, and every other rearrangement was called non-productive. CDR3 was defined according to IMGT convention as the region running from the second conserved V-encoded cysteine to the conserved J-encoded phenylalanine. The earlier analysis of about 640 of the donors excluded any sequence lacking an unambiguous match to a single V gene segment. An earlier analysis of 500 to 700 of the donors classified V segments as functional when productive rearrangements were above 56.7% and as segregating when the standard deviation between donors was above 5%. To diagnose cytomegalovirus status from the catalog of TCR beta chain sequences, a statistical classification framework was built. In a later analysis, V and J genes were assigned by comparing TCR nucleotide sequences against IMGT/GENE-DB human TR gene sequences. A later analysis assigned CDR3 sequences and most-parsimonious VDJ recombination scenarios with the TCRdist pipeline. A later analysis defined each TCR beta chain by its CDR3 amino acid sequence plus V-gene family, and excluded reads lacking a unique V-gene family. A later analysis removed roughly 590 highly shared, low-generation-probability nucleotide sequences to deal with suspected cross-contamination and a sequencing artifact. In a later analysis, a clonal expansion index was calculated for each public chain from normalized within-repertoire ranks of inferred template counts. In a later analysis, generation probabilities were computed with a VDJ recombination model fitted to out-of-frame rearrangements, and the resulting probabilities were checked against IGoR. A later analysis scored TCR-TCR, TCR-HLA and TCR-CMV co-occurrence with hypergeometric tests, applying a repertoire-size bias correction to TCR pairs. To estimate false discovery rates, a later analysis permuted the HLA or CMV assignments 20 times. In a later analysis, co-occurring TCRs were grouped with DBSCAN, and TCRdist sequence similarity was added when clustering was performed within HLA-allele-positive subsets. Co-occurrence clustering excluded repertoires with fewer than 30,000 or more than 120,000 public chains, plus five with anomalous nucleotide sharing. TCRdb provides this immuneACCESS table in a form limited to in-frame rearrangements. Some clones are lacking; in checked studies, under half of them reflect an unresolved V gene, and why the rest are absent is not known. The V and J calls and the clone size are those of that table, but D and trimming were determined from the DNA. For this sample the table gives some 160,000 clones, of which approximately 84% were detected only once. The ten largest clonotypes hold around 2.6% of the sample.

The paper's findings and limits, for the study overall: Strong co-occurrence of HLA alleles, especially DR and DQ, made assigning TCR associations to individual alleles difficult. In an earlier analysis of 587 of the donors, most TCR beta V segments appeared in productive rearrangements about 87% or about 30% of the time, broadly matching IMGT annotations. A cluster of highly shared sequence variants was judged likely to represent a technical artifact of the sequencing pipeline. Linkage disequilibrium might explain the correlated functional status among segregating V segments, but an unknown experimental factor could not be excluded. In vitro tests confirmed that a few of the cytomegalovirus-associated TCR beta chains recognize cytomegalovirus antigens. A later analysis reported that several top co-occurrence clusters appeared linked to parvovirus B19, influenza, CMV and Epstein-Barr virus. Compared with the 666-donor mean, donors in an Asian-associated ancestry cluster had fewer N-insertions in productive TCRs, according to a later genetic analysis. In a later genetic analysis, a missense DCLRE1C variant was associated with V-gene and J-gene trimming of TCR beta chains, and the association was replicated in an independent cohort. The only immune exposure information available for the cohort was CMV serostatus. A later analysis associated some 17,000 TCR beta sequences with specific HLA alleles at a false discovery rate of 0.05. The classifier was reported to diagnose cytomegalovirus status with high specificity and sensitivity in both the original cohort and the validation cohort. Most CMV-associated TCR beta chains appeared to be HLA-restricted in a later analysis, and the HLA associations seemed to be driven largely by CMV exposure. A further reported finding was that TCR beta sequences accurately predicted the HLA-A and HLA-B alleles for most subjects in the first cohort. Across donors, most TCR sequences were observed very rarely, whereas some public TCRs were present in many individuals. According to the authors, the approach could potentially be generalized to other disease states and immunological phenotypes. This cohort had only TCR beta chains sequenced, and the lack of alpha or paired-chain data limited which features could be detected. The study listed 150 to 200 TCR beta chains as associated with cytomegalovirus. Because some donors lacked HLA typing at each locus, the association tests relied only on the typed subset. In a later analysis, TCR association rates were found to vary across HLA loci, with the most associated TCRs seen for DRB1 alleles and the fewest for HLA-C alleles. Compared with equally common non-associated chains, HLA-associated TCR beta chains in a later analysis were more clonally expanded and had lower generation probabilities. The earlier analysis of nearly 600 of the donors excluded over 15 rarely observed V segments, including chromosome 9 orphons, because counts were too low. Sequencing depth was assumed to be roughly uniform across donors in the presence/absence analyses, though that assumption may not hold.

In total, roughly 670 healthy bone marrow donors made up the cohort. At the time of sampling, all cohort members were nominally healthy, though unrecorded immune exposures were likely present. The donor tested CMV seropositive, placing the donor among the 290 or so seropositive members of the cohort. Each donor provided a peripheral blood sample, and peripheral blood mononuclear cells were used for TCR beta sequencing. The Qiagen DNeasy Blood Extraction Kit was used to extract genomic DNA from the blood cell samples. With regard to this clone: Its antigen remains undetermined. There are no base qualities to consult, and no much larger clone falls within one base.

Sequenced input: PBMCs. The source is a young man in good health and CMV-seropositive.

The bases are TGTGCCAGTAGTCTCGAACAGGGTTCCTCCTACGAGCAGTACTTC. Translation gives CASSLEQGSSYEQYF. The chain uses TRBV19 and TRBJ2-7; the D segment could be TRBD1, given 6 matching bases. Via the germline V gene (reference sequence), CDR1 is LNHDA and CDR2 SQIVND. Taken from cysteine to phenylalanine, the CDR3 has 15 residues. Left in the record is the CDR3 DNA by itself, 45 bases read in frame from the first base. The trim is 5 bases for V and 0 bases for J, with a gap of 14 bases between the germline ends.